The 6 T cell receptor beta chains presented below share a single source sample, sequenced in a study of T-cell reconstitution after alpha-beta-depleted transplantation in children. As it was prepared, the TCRbeta library received unique molecular identifiers. TCRdb passed the PCR reads through MiXCR, listing each CDR3 protein once. The table records about 980,000 distinct CDR3 sequences, roughly 31% of them present only once. The sample was PBMCs, mostly from graft donor cells, taken 360 days after TCRalphabeta/CD19-depleted stem cell transplant. The receptors were gathered from a boy in the first two years of life who had a stem cell transplant for SCID, so the T cells may come from the graft donor.

This clonotype was observed a handful of times. The gene calls are TRBV20-1 and TRBJ2-7; no clear D gene. Germline V gene data show CDR1 as DFQATT and CDR2 as SNEGSKA (reference sequence). V dropped 4 bases and J dropped 4 bases, with 14 bases sitting between them. This CDR3 contains 13 residues. The CDR3 loop reads CSATETGRYEQYF. The CDR3 DNA follows: TGCAGTGCTACCGAAACGGGCCGGTACGAGCAGTACTTC.

In its sample, this clonotype was seen a few times. This rearrangement joins TRBV28 to TRBJ2-1, with unresolved D. V dropped 3 bases and J dropped 13 bases, with 16 bases sitting between them. Germline loops: CDR1 MDHEN, CDR2 SYDVKM. The CDR3 is made up of 13 amino acids. CDR3 nucleotides: TGTGCCAGCAGTTTTGCGGATCGGCCCCCCCAGTTCTTC. It yields the protein CASSFADRPPQFF.

The V call is TRBV20-1, the J call TRBJ2-1; TRBD2 might be the D (6 bases). The CDR3 loop spans 16 amino acids. Germline lookup yields CDR1 DFQATT and CDR2 SNEGSKA (reference sequence). V gave up 0 bases and J gave up 4 bases, with 16 bases separating them. The CDR3 DNA sequence: TGCAGTGCTAGAGATCCGAGGACTATGAAGTACAATGAGCAGTTCTTC. It yields the protein CSARDPRTMKYNEQFF.

This rearrangement joins TRBV12-3 or TRBV12-4 to TRBJ2-1, with 7 bases lining up with TRBD2. The junction had 7 bases not matched to a gene; V was cut back by 3 bases and J by 5 bases. The CDR3 totals 15 residues. The CDR3 reads CASSFGRGRNNEQFF. CDR3 DNA sequence: TGTGCCAGCAGTTTCGGGCGGGGGAGAAACAATGAGCAGTTCTTC.

The genes are TRBV25-1 and TRBJ1-1; no clear D gene. The CDR3 totals 15 residues. Germline-derived CDR1 and CDR2 are MGHDK and SYGVNS. V lost 3 bases and J lost 3, with 14 bases in between. The CDR3: CASSDGWVGDTEAFF. In nucleotides, the CDR3 is TGTGCCAGCAGTGATGGTTGGGTTGGGGACACTGAAGCTTTCTTT.

The V gene is TRBV18, the J gene TRBJ2-7, with 7 bases matching TRBD1. CDR3 size: 18 residues. Germline CDR1 is KGHSH and CDR2 is LQKENI. The V gene end was trimmed by 3 bases and the J gene end by 0 bases; junction bases not matched to a gene: 14. CDR3 sequence reads: CASSPTRGRQGRSYEQYF. CDR3 DNA sequence: TGTGCCAGCTCACCCACGCGTGGAAGACAGGGCCGCTCCTACGAGCAGTACTTC.